The clone carrying this TCR beta chain turned up a few times. In TCRdb, the 5' RACE reads were re-called with MiXCR into one record per CDR3 protein. The table has about 64,000 distinct CDR3 sequences, about 19% seen once. Trimming at V came to 4 bases and at J to 7 bases, leaving 3 bases not matched to a gene. This CDR3 contains 14 residues. CDR1 and CDR2 from the germline V gene are SGHDN and FVKESK. The data were obtained in a study of HIV-infected patients and healthy controls. The rearrangement links TRBV14 to TRBJ2-1; 11 nucleotides line up with TRBD2. The receptor comes from a human donor in good health. Sequencing used CD4+ T cells from blood. The CDR3 region is CASSLAGGRNEQFF. CDR3 DNA sequence: TGTGCCAGCAGCCTAGCGGGAGGGCGTAATGAGCAGTTCTTC.